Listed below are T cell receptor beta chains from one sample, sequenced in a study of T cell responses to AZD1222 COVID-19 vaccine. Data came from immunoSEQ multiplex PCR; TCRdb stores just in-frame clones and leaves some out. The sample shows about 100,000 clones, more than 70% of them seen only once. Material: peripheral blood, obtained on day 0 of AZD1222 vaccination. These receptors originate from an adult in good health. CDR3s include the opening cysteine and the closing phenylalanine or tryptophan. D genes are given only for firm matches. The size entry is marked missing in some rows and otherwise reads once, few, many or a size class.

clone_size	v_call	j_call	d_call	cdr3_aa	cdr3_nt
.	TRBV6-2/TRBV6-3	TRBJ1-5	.	CASSYPNQGSNQPQHF	TGTGCCAGCAGTTACCCGAACCAGGGGAGCAATCAGCCCCAGCATTTT
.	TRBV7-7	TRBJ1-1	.	CASSPRNTEAFF	TGTGCCAGCAGCCCCCGGAACACTGAAGCTTTCTTT
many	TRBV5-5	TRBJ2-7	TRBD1	CASSLGTGFLEQYF	TGTGCCAGCAGCTTGGGGACAGGGTTTCTCGAGCAGTACTTC
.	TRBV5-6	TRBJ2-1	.	CASSSALGRYNEQFF	TGTGCCAGCAGCTCGGCGTTAGGGAGGTACAATGAGCAGTTCTTC
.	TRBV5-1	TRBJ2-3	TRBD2	CASSELAASTDTQYF	TGCGCCAGCAGCGAACTAGCGGCTAGCACAGATACGCAGTATTTT
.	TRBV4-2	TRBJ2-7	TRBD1	CASSHSSLRDRADEQYF	TGTGCCAGCAGCCATTCCTCCCTCCGGGACAGGGCGGACGAGCAGTACTTC
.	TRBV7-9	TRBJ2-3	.	CASSFYRDITDTQYF	TGTGCCAGCAGTTTTTATCGGGACATCACAGATACGCAGTATTTT
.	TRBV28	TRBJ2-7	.	CASRGGFTYEQYF	TGTGCCAGCAGGGGGGGTTTTACCTACGAGCAGTACTTC
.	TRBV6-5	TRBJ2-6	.	CASGGVYSGANVLTF	TGTGCCAGCGGAGGGGTCTACTCTGGGGCCAACGTCCTGACTTTC
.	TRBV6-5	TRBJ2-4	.	CASSYSIRTHKNIQYF	TGTGCCAGCAGTTACTCGATCCGGACTCACAAAAACATTCAGTACTTC
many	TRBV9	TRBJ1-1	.	CASSVVSRNTEAFF	TGTGCCAGCAGCGTAGTGTCGCGGAACACTGAAGCTTTCTTT
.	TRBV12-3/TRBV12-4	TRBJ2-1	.	CASSSGVYEQFF	TGTGCCAGCAGTTCGGGGGTTTATGAGCAGTTCTTC
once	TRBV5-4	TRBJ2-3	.	CASSLGTDPSTDTQYF	TGTGCCAGCAGCTTGGGTACGGACCCTAGCACAGATACGCAGTATTTT
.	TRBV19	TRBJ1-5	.	CASRKEGAQHF	TGTGCCAGTAGGAAAGAGGGGGCCCAGCATTTT
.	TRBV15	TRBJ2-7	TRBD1	CATSRDQGASYEQYF	TGTGCCACCAGCAGAGATCAGGGGGCCTCCTACGAGCAGTACTTC
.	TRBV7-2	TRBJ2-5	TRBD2	CASSLGLAGQETQYF	TGTGCCAGCAGCTTAGGACTAGCGGGACAAGAGACCCAGTACTTC
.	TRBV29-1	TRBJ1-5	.	CSVGRDNNQPQHF	TGCAGCGTTGGTCGGGACAACAATCAGCCCCAGCATTTT
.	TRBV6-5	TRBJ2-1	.	CASRIPEPPNEQFF	TGTGCCAGCAGGATTCCTGAACCGCCAAATGAGCAGTTCTTC